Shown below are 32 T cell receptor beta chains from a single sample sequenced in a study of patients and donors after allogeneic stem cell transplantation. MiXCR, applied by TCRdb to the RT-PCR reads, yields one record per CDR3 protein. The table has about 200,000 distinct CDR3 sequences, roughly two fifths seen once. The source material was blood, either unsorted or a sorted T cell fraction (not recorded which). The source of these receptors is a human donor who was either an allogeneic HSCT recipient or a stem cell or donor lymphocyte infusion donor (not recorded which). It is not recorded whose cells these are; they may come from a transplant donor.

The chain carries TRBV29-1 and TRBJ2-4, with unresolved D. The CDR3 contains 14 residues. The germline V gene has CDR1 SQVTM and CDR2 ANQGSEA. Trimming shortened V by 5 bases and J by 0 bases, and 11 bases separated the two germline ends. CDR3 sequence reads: CSVSNRLAKNIQYF. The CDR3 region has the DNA TGCAGCGTTTCTAATCGGCTAGCCAAAAACATTCAGTACTTC.

Written as DNA, the CDR3 is TGTGCCAGCAGCTTAGAATCGGCTCAAGAGACCCAGTACTTC. Translating gives CASSLESAQETQYF. The rearrangement uses TRBV7-9 and TRBJ2-5; D is unclear. Trimming took 1 base from V and 2 from J, leaving 8 bases between them. The CDR3 loop spans 14 amino acids. Per the germline V gene, CDR1 is SEHNR and CDR2 is FQNEAQ (reference sequence). Looking up the rest from reference TRBV7-9 and TRBJ2-5 gives the full variable domain: DTGVSQNPRHKITKRGQNVTFRCDPISEHNRLYWYRQTLGQGPEFLTYFQNEAQLEKSRLLSDRFSAERPKGSFSTLEIQRTEQGDSAMYLCASSLESAQETQYFGPGTRLLVL.

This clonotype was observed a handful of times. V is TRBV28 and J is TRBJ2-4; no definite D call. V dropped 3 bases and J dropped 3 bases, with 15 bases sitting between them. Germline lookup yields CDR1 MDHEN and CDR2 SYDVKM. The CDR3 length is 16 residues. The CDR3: CASSLRSSWGKNIQYF. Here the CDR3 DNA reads TGTGCCAGCAGTTTGAGGAGTTCTTGGGGCAAAAACATTCAGTACTTC.

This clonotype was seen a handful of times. This chain's CDR3 is CAISAGGQVPYEQYF. CDR3 bases: TGTGCCATCAGTGCTGGGGGGCAGGTCCCCTACGAGCAGTACTTC. This rearrangement joins TRBV10-3 to TRBJ2-7; D may match TRBD1 or TRBD2 (6 bases each). The CDR3 totals 15 residues. Germline lookup yields CDR1 ENHRY and CDR2 SYGVKD. V was trimmed by 4 bases and J by 2 bases, leaving 15 bases between them.

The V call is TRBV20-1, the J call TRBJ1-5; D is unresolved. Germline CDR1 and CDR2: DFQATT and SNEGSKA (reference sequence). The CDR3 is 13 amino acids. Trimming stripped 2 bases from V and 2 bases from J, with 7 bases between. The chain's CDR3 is CSARSFRNQPQHF. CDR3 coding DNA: TGCAGTGCTAGATCCTTTCGCAATCAGCCCCAGCATTTT.

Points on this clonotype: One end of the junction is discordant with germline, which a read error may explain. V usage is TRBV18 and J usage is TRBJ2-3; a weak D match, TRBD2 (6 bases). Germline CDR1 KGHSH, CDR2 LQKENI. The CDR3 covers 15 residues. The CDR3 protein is CASAPQRAITDTQYF. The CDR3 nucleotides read TGTGCCAGCGCACCGCAGCGGGCGATCACAGATACGCAGTATTTT.

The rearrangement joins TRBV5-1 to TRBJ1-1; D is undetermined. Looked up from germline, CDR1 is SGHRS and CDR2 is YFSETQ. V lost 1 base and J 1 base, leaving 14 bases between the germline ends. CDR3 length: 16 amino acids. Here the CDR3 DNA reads TGCGCCAGCAGCTTGTTCTTCACTGATCCGAACACTGAAGCTTTCTTT. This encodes CASSLFFTDPNTEAFF.

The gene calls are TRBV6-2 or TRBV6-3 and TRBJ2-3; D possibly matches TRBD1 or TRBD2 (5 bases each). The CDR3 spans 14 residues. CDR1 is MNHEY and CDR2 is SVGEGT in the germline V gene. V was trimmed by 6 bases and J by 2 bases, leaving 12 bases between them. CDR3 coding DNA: TGTGCCAGCAGAGCGAGGGGAGCCACAGATACGCAGTATTTT. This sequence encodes CASRARGATDTQYF.

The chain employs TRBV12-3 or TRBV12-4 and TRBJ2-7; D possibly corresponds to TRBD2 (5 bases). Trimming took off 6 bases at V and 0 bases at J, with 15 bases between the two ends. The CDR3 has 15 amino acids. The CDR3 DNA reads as TGTGCCAGCAGCCTCGAGAGGGATGGCTCCTACGAGCAGTACTTC. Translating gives CASSLERDGSYEQYF.

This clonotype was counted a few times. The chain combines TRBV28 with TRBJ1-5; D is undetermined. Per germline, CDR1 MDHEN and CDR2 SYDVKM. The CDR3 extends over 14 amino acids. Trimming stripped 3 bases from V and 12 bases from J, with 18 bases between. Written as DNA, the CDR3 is TGTGCCAGCAGTTTGTCGACTCCCCGCGGGGTCCAGCATTTT. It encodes CASSLSTPRGVQHF.

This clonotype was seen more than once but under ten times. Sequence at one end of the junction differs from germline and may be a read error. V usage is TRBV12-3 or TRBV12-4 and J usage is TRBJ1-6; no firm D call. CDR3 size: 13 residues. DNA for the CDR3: TGTGCCAGCAGTTTGACCTATAATTTACCCCTCCACTTT. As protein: CASSLTYNLPLHF.

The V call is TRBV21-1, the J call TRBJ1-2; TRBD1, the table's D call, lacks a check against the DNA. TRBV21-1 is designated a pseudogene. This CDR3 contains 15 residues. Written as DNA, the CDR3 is TGTGCCAGCAGCAACCCCCCGACAGGGCCCTATGGCTACACCTTC. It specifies CASSNPPTGPYGYTF.

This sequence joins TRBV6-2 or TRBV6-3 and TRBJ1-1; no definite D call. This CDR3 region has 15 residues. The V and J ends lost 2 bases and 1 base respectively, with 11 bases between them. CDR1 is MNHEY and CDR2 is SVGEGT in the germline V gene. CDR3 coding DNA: TGTGCCAGCAGTTACGGACCGCCTTCGAACACTGAAGCTTTCTTT. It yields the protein CASSYGPPSNTEAFF.

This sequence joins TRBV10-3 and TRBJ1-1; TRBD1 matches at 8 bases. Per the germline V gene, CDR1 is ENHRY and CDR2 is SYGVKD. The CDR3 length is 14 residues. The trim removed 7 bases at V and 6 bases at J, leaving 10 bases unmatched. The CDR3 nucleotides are TGTGCCATCACCCCGGGGCAGGGGGCCTCTGAAGCTTTCTTT. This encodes CAITPGQGASEAFF.

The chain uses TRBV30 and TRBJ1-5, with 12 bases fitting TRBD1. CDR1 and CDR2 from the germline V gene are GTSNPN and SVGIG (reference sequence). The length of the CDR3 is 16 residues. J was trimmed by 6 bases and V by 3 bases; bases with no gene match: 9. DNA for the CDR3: TGTGCCTGGAGGCCTCCGGGACAGGGGGCTAGTCAGCCCCAGCATTTT. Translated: CAWRPPGQGASQPQHF.

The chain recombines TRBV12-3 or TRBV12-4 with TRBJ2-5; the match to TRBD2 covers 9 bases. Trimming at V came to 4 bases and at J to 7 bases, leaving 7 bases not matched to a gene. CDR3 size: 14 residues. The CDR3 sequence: CASSSGTSLGTQYF. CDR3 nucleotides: TGTGCCAGCAGTTCTGGGACTAGCCTAGGGACCCAGTACTTC.

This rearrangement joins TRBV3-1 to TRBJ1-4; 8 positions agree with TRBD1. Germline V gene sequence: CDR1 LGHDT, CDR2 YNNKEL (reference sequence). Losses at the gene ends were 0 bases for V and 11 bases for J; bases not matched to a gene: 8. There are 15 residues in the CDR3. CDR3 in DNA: TGTGCCAGCAGCCAAGATCGACAGGGGACTTCCAAACTGTTTTTT. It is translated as CASSQDRQGTSKLFF. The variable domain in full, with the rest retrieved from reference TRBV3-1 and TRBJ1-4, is DTAVSQTPKYLVTQMGNDKSIKCEQNLGHDTMYWYKQDSKKFLKIMFSYNNKELIINETVPNRFSPKSPDKAHLNLHINSLELGDSAVYFCASSQDRQGTSKLFFGSGTQLSVL.

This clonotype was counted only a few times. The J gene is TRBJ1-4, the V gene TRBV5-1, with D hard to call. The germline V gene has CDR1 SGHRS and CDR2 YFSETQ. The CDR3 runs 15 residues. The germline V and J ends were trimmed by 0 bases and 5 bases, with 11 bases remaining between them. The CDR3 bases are TGCGCCAGCAGCTTGGGCAACGGAGGGAATGAAAAACTGTTTTTT. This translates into CASSLGNGGNEKLFF.

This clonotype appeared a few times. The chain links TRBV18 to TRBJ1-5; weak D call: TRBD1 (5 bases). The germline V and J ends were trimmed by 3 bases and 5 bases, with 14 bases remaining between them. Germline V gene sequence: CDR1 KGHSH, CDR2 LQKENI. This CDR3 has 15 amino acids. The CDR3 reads CASSPTGRGDQPQHF. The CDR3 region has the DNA TGTGCCAGCTCACCGACGGGGCGCGGCGATCAGCCCCAGCATTTT.

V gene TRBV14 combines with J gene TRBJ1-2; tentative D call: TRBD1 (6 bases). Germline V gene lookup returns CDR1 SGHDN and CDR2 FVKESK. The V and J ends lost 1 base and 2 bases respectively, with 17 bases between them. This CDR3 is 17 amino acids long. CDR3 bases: TGTGCCAGCAGCCAAGGCTACAAGGGACATTACAACTATGGCTACACCTTC. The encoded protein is CASSQGYKGHYNYGYTF.

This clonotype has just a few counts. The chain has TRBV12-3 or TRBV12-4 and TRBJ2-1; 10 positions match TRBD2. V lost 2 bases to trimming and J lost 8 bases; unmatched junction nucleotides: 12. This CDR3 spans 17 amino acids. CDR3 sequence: CASSLNPAGLASHEQFF. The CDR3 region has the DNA TGTGCCAGCAGTTTAAATCCCGCGGGACTAGCGAGTCATGAGCAGTTCTTC.

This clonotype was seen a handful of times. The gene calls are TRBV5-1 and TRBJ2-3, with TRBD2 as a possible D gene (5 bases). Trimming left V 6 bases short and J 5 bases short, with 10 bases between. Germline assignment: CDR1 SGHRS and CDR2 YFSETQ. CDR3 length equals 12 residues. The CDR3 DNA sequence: TGCGCCAGCAAGCTTACTAGAGATACGCAGTATTTT. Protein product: CASKLTRDTQYF.

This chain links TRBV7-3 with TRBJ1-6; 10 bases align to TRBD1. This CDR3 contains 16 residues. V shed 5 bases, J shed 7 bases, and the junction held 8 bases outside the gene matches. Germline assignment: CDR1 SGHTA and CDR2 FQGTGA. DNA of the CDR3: TGTGCCAGCAGCCCCGGGACAGGGGTGAAGAATTCACCCCTCCACTTT. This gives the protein CASSPGTGVKNSPLHF.

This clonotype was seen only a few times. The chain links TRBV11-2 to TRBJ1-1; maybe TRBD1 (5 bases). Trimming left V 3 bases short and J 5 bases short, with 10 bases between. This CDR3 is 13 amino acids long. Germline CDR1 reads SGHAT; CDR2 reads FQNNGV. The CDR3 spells CASSFLGGTEAFF. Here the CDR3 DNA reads TGTGCCAGCAGCTTCCTGGGGGGGACTGAAGCTTTCTTT.

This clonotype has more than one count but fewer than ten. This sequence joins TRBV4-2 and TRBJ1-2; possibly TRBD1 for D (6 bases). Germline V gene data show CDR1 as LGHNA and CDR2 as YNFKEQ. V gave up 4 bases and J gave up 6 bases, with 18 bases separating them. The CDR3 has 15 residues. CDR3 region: CASSPAGRGPHGYTF. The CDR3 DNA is TGTGCCAGCAGCCCCGCAGGCAGGGGCCCTCATGGCTACACCTTC.

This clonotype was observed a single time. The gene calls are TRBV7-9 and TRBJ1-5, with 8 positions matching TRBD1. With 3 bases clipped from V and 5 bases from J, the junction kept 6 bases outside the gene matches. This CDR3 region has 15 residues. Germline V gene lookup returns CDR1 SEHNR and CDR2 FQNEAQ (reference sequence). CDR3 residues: CASSFGTGLYQPQHF. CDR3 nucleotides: TGTGCCAGCAGCTTTGGGACAGGACTTTATCAGCCCCAGCATTTT.

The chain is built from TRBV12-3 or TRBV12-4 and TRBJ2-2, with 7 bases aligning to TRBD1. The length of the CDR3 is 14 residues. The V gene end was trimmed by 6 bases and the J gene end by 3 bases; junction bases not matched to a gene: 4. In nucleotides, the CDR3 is TGTGCCAGCAGCCCGGGACAGTACACCGGGGAGCTGTTTTTT. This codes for CASSPGQYTGELFF.

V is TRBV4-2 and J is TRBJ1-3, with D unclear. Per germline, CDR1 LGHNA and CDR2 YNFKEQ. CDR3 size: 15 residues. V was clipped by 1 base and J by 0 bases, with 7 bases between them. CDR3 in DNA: TGTGCCAGCAGCCAAGGGAGAGGCTCTGGAAACACCATATATTTT. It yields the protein CASSQGRGSGNTIYF.

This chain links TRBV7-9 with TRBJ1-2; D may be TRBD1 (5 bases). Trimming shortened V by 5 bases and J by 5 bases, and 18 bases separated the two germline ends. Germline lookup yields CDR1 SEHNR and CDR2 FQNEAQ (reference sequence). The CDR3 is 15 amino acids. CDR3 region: CASSPPGRREYGYTF. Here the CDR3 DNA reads TGTGCCAGCAGCCCCCCGGGACGGAGGGAGTATGGCTACACCTTC.

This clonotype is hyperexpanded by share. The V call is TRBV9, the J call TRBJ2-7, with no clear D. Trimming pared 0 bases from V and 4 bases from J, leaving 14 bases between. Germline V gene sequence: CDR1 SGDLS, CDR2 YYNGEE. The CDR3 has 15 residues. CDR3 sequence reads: CASSVALGITYEQYF. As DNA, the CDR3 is TGTGCCAGCAGCGTAGCGTTGGGCATCACTTACGAGCAGTACTTC. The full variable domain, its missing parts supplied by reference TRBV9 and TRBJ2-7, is DSGVTQTPKHLITATGQRVTLRCSPRSGDLSVYWYQQSLDQGLQFLIQYYNGEERAKGNILERFSAQQFPDLHSELNLSSLELGDSALYFCASSVALGITYEQYFGPGTRLTVT.

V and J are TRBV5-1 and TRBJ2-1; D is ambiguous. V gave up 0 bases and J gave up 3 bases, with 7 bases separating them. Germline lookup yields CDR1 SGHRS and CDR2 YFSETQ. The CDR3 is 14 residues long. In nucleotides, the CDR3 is TGCGCCAGCAGCTTGGAGGCAGGCTACAATGAGCAGTTCTTC. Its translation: CASSLEAGYNEQFF. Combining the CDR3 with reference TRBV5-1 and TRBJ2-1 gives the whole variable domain KAGVTQTPRYLIKTRGQQVTLSCSPISGHRSVSWYQQTPGQGLQFLFEYFSETQRNKGNFPGRFSGRQFSNSRSEMNVSTLELGDSALYLCASSLEAGYNEQFFGPGTRLTVL.

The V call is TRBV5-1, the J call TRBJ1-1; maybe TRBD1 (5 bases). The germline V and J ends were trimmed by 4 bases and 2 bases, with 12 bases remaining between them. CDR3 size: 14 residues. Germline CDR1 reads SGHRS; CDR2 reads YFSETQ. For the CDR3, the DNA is TGCGCCAGCAGCGCGGGACGGCCCAACACTGAAGCTTTCTTT. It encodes CASSAGRPNTEAFF.